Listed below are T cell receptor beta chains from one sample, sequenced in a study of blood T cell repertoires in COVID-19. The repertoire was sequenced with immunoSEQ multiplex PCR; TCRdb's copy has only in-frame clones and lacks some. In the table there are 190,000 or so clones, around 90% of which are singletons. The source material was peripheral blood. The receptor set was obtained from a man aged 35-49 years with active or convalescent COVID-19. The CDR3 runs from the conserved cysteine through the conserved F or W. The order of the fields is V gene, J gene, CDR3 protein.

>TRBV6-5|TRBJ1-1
CASGSGTVEAFF
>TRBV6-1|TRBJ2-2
CASSAGTSGGNTGELFF
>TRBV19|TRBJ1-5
CASSQPGTGRSQPQHF
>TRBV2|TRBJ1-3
CASMSGGNTIYF
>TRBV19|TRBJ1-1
CASSYYTEAFF
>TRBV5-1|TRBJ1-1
CASSLRGQGGLDTEAFF
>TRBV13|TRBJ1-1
CASIQWGQGNTEAFF
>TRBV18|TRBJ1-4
CASSPREGTNEKLFF
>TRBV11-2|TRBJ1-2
CASSLAEGDNYGYTF
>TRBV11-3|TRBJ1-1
CASSNGQLNTEAFF